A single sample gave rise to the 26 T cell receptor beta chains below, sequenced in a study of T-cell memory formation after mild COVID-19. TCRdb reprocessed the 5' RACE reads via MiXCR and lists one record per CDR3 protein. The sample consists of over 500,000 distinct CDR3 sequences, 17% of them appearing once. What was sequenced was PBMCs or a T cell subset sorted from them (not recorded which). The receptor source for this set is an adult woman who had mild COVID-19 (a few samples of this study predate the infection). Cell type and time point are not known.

CDR3 nucleotides: TGTGCCTGGAGTAGGGTGATTTGGACAGATACGCAGTATTTT. Translating it yields CAWSRVIWTDTQYF. V gene TRBV30 combines with J gene TRBJ2-3; D is unresolved. The V gene's germline CDR1 is GTSNPN and CDR2 SVGIG (reference sequence). The V end lost 2 bases, the J end lost 3 bases, and 12 bases lay between the germline ends. The CDR3 has 14 residues.

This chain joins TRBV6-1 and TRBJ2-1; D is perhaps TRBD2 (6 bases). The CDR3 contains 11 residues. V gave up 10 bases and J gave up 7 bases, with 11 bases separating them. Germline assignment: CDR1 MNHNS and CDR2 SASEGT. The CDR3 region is CATGRGNEQFF. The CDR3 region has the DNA TGTGCCACCGGCCGGGGGAATGAGCAGTTCTTC.

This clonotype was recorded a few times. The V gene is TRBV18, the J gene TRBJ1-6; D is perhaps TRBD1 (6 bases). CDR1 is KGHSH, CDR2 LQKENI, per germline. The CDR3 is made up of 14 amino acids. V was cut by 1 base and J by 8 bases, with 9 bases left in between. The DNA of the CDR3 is TGTGCCAGCTCACCACAGGGGGATCATTCACCCCTCCACTTT. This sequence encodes CASSPQGDHSPLHF.

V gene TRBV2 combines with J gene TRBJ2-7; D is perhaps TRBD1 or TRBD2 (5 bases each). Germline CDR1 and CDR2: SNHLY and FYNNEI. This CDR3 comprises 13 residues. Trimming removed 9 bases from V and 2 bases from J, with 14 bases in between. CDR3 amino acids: CARGRSLTYEQYF. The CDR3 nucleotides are TGTGCCAGGGGACGTTCTCTAACCTACGAGCAGTACTTC.

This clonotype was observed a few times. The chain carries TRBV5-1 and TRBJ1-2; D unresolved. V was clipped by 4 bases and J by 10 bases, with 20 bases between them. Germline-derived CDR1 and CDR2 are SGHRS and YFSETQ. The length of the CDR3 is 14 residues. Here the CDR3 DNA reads TGCGCCAGCAGCACCGGGAATCCAAAGGAGGACTACACCTTC. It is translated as CASSTGNPKEDYTF.

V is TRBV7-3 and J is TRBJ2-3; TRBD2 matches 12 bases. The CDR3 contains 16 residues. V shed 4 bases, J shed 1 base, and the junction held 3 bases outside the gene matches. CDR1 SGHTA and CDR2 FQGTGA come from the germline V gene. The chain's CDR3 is CASSSLAGGRTDTQYF. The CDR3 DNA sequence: TGTGCCAGCAGCTCGCTAGCGGGAGGGCGCACAGATACGCAGTATTTT.

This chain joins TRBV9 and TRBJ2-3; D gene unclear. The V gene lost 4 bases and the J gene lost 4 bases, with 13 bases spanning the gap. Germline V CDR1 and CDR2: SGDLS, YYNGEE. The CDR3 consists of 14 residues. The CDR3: CASSPKPSPDTQYF. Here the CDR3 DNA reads TGTGCCAGCAGCCCAAAACCCAGCCCAGATACGCAGTATTTT.

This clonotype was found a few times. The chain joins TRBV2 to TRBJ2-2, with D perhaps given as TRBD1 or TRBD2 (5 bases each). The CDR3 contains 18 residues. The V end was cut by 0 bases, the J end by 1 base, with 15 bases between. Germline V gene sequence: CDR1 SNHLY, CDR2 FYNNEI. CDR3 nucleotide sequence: TGTGCCAGCAGTGAAGCGCGAACGGGGCTCGGGAACACCGGGGAGCTGTTTTTT. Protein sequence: CASSEARTGLGNTGELFF. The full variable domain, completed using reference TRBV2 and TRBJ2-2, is EPEVTQTPSHQVTQMGQEVILRCVPISNHLYFYWYRQILGQKVEFLVSFYNNEISEKSEIFDDQFSVERPDGSNFTLKIRSTKLEDSAMYFCASSEARTGLGNTGELFFGEGSRLTVL.

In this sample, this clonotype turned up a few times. DNA for the CDR3: TGTGCCAGCAGCGTATCGGAGACTAGCGGGGTGGAAAATTACAATGAGCAGTTCTTC. This encodes CASSVSETSGVENYNEQFF. The V gene is TRBV9, the J gene TRBJ2-1; 11 bases are a match to TRBD2. The CDR3 sequence is 19 residues long. The germline V gene encodes CDR1 SGDLS and CDR2 YYNGEE. After removal of 1 base from V and 4 bases from J, the junction contained 13 bases not matched to a gene.

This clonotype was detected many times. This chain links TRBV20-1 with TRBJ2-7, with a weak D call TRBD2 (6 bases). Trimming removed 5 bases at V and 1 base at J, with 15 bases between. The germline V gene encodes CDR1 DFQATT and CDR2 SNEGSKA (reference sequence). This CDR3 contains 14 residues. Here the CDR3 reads CSAEPGDGSYEQYF. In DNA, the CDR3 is TGCAGTGCTGAGCCGGGGGACGGTTCCTACGAGCAGTACTTC.

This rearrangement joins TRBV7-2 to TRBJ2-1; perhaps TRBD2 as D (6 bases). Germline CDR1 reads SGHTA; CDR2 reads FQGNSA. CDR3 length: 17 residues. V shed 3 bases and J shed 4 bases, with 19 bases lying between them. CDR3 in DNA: TGTGCCAGCAGCTTGGCCACAGCGGGCCGGGGTTACAATGAGCAGTTCTTC. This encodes CASSLATAGRGYNEQFF.

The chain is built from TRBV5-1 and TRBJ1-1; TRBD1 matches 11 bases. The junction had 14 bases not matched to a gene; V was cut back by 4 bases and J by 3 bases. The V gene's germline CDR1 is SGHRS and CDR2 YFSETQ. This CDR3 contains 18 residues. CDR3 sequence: CASSPSLRDRGKDTEAFF. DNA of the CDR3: TGCGCCAGCAGCCCTTCCCTCCGGGACAGGGGGAAGGACACTGAAGCTTTCTTT.

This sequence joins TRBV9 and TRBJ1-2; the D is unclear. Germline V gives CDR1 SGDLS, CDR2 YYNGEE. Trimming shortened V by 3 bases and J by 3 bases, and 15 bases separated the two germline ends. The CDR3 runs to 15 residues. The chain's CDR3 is CASSENSLPDYGYTF. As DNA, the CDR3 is TGTGCCAGCAGCGAGAACAGCCTCCCGGACTATGGCTACACCTTC.

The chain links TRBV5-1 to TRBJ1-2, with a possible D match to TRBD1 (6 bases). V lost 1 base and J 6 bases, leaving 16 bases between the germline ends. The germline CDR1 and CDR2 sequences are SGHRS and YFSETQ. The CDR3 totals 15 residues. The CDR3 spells CASSLTGIGRDGYTF. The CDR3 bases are TGCGCCAGCAGCTTGACAGGGATCGGGCGGGATGGCTACACCTTC.

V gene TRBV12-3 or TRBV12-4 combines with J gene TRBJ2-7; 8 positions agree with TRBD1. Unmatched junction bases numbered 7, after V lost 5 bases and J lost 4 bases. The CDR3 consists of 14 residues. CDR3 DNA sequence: TGTGCCAGCAGTCGGGACAGGAACTCTTACGAGCAGTACTTC. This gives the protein CASSRDRNSYEQYF.

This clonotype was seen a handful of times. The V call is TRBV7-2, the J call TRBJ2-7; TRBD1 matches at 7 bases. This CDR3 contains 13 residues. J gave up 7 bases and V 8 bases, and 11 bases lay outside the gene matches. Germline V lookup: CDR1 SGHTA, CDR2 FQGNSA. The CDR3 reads CASQEDRVGEQYF. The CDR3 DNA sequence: TGTGCCAGCCAAGAAGACAGGGTGGGTGAGCAGTACTTC.

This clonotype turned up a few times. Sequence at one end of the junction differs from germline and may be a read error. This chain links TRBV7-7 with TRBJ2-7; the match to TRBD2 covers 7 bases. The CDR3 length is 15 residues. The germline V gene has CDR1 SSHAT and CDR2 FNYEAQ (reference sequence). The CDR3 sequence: CASSLPGTTTYEQYF. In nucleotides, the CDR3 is TGTGCTAGCAGCTTACCCGGGACTACGACCTACGAGCAGTACTTC.

The CDR3 DNA reads TGTGCCAGCACCAAAGGAGGATGGCAGCCCCAGCATTTT. This sequence encodes CASTKGGWQPQHF. This chain uses TRBV12-3 or TRBV12-4 with TRBJ1-5; D remains ambiguous. The V end was cut by 7 bases, the J end by 7 bases, with 14 bases between. CDR3 length equals 13 residues.

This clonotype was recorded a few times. In DNA, the CDR3 is TGCAGTGCTAGTCTCCCCCCACAGACCCAGGGTCAGCCCCAGCATTTT. It codes for CSASLPPQTQGQPQHF. The chain has TRBV20-1 and TRBJ1-5, with D perhaps TRBD1 (5 bases). The CDR3 extends over 16 amino acids. Germline V gene data show CDR1 as DFQATT and CDR2 as SNEGSKA (reference sequence). Between the trimmed V and J ends, which lost 3 bases and 6 bases, there was a span of 21 bases.

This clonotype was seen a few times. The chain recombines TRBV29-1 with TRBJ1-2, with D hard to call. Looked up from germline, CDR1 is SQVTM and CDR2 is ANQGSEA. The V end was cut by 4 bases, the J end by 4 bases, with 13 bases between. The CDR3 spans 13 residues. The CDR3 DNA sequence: TGCAGCGTTGGTGTTGGGCAGAGCTATGGCTACACCTTC. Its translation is CSVGVGQSYGYTF.

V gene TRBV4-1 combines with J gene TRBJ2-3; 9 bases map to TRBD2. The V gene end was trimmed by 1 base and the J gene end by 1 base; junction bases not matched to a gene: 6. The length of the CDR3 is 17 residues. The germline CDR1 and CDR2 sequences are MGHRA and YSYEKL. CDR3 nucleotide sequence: TGCGCCAGCAGCCAAGTAGCGGGGGTGGTCCGCACAGATACGCAGTATTTT. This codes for CASSQVAGVVRTDTQYF.

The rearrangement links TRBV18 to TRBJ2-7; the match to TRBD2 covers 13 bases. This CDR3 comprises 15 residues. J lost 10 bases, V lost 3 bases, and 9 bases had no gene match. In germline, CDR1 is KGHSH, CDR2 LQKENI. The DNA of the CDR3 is TGTGCCAGCTCACCCGCCGGGACTAGCGGGGTGTTTCAGTACTTC. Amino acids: CASSPAGTSGVFQYF.

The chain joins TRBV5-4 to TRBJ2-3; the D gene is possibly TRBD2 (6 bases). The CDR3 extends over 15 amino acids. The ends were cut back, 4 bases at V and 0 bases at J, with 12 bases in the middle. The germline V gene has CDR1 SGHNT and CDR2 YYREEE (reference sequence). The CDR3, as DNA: TGTGCCAGCAGCCCGACTAGTTGGAGCACAGATACGCAGTATTTT. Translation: CASSPTSWSTDTQYF.

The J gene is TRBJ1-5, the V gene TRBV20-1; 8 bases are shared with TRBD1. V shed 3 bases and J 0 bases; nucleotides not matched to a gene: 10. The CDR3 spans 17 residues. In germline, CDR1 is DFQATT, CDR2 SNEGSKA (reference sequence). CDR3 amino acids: CSAREGRGPYSNQPQHF. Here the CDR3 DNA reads TGCAGTGCTAGGGAAGGCAGGGGGCCGTATAGCAATCAGCCCCAGCATTTT.

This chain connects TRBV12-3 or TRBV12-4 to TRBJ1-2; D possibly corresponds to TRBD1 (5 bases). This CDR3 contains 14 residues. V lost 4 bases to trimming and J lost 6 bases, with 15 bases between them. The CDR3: CASSWGPLVDGYTF. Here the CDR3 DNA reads TGTGCCAGCAGTTGGGGCCCGCTCGTCGATGGCTACACCTTC.

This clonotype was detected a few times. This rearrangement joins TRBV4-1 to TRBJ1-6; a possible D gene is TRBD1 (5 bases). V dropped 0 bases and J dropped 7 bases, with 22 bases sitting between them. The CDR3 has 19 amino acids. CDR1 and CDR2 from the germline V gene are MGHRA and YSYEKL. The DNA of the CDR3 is TGCGCCAGCAGCCAAGATCTAGGGGACCATAACTTAGAGAATTCACCCCTCCACTTT. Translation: CASSQDLGDHNLENSPLHF.